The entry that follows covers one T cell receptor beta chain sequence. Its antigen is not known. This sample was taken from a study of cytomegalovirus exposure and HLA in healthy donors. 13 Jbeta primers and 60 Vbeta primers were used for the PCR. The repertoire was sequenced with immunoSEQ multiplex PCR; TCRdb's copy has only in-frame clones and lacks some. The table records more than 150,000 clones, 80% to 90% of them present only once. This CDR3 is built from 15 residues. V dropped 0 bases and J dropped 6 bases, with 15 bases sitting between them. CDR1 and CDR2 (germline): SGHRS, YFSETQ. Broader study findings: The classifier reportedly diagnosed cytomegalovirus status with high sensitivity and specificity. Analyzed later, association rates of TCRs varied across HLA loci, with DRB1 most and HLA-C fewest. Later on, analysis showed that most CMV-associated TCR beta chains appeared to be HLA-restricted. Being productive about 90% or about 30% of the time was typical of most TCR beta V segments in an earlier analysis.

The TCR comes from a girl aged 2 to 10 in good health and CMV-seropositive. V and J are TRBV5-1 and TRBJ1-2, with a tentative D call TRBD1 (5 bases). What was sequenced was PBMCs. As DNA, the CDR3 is TGCGCCAGCAGCTTGGGCATGCGGGGCTTAAATGGCTACACCTTC. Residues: CASSLGMRGLNGYTF. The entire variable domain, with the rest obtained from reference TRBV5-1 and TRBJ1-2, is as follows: KAGVTQTPRYLIKTRGQQVTLSCSPISGHRSVSWYQQTPGQGLQFLFEYFSETQRNKGNFPGRFSGRQFSNSRSEMNVSTLELGDSALYLCASSLGMRGLNGYTFGSGTRLTVV.